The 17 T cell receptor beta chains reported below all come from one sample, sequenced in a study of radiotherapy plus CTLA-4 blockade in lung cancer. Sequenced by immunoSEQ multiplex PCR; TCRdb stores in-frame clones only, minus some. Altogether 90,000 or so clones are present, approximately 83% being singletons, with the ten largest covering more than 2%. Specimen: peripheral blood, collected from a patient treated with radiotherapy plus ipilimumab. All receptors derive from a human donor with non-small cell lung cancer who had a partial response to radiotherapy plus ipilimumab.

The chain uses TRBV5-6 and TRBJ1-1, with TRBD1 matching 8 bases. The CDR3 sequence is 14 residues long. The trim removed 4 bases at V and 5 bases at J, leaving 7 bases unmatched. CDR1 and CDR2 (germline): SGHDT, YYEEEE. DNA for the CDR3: TGTGCCAGCAGCGAACAAAACAGGGGGACTGAAGCTTTCTTT. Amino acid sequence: CASSEQNRGTEAFF.

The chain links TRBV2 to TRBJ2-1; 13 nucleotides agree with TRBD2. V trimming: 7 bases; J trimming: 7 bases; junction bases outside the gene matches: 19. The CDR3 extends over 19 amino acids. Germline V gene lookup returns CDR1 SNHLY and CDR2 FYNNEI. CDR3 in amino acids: CASNWPRTSGSRSRNEQFF. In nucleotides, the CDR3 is TGTGCCAGCAATTGGCCCCGGACTAGCGGGAGTAGATCCCGTAATGAGCAGTTCTTC.

CDR3 region: CASSVDLADTQYF. For the CDR3, the DNA is TGTGCCAGCAGCGTAGACTTAGCAGATACGCAGTATTTT. J is TRBJ2-3 and V is TRBV9; D is uncertain. CDR1 is SGDLS and CDR2 is YYNGEE in the germline V gene. Trimming removed 0 bases at V and 4 bases at J, with 6 bases between. This CDR3 is 13 amino acids long.

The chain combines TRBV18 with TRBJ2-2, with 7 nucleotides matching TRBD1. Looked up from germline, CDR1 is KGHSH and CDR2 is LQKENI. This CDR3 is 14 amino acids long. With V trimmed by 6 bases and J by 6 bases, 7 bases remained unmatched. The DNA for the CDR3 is TGTGCCAGCTCGCCGCGACAGGGTCCCGGGGAGCTGTTTTTT. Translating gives CASSPRQGPGELFF.

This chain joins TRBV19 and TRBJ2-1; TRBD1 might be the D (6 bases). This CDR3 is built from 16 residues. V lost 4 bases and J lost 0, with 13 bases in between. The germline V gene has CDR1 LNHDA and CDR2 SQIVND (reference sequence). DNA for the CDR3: TGTGCCAGTAGTAGCTTGGGGGCCAACTCCTACAATGAGCAGTTCTTC. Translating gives CASSSLGANSYNEQFF.

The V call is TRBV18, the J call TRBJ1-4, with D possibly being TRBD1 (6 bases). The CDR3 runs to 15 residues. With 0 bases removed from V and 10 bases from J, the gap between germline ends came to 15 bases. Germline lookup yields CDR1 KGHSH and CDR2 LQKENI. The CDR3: CASSPPNRAIGKLFF. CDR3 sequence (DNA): TGTGCCAGCTCACCACCCAACAGGGCGATCGGAAAACTGTTTTTT.

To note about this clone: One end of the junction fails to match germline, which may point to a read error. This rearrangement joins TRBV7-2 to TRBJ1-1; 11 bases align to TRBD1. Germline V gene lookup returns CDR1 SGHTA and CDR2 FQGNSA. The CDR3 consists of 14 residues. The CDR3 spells CASSAERTGGRALF. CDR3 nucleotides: TGTGCCAGCAGCGCCGAAAGGACAGGGGGCCGTGCCCTCTTT.

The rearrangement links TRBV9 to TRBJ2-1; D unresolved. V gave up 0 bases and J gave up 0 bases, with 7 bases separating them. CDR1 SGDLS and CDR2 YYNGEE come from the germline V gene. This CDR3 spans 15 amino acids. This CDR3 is CASSVGSSSYNEQFF. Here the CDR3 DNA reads TGTGCCAGCAGCGTAGGATCGAGCTCCTACAATGAGCAGTTCTTC.

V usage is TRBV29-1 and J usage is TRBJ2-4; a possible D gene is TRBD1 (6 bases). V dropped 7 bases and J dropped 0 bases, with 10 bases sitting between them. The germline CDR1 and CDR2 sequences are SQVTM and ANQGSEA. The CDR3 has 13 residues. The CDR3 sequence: CSGTEGAKNIQYF. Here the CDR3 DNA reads TGCAGCGGGACAGAGGGAGCCAAAAACATTCAGTACTTC.

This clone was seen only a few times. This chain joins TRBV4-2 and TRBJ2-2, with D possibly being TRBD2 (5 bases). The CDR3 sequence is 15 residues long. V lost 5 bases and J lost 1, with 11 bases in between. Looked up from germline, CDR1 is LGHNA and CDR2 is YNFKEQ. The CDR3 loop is CASSFWTLNTGELFF. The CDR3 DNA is TGTGCCAGCAGCTTTTGGACTTTGAACACCGGGGAGCTGTTTTTT.

In DNA form, the CDR3 reads TGTGCCAGTAGTAGACAGGGCCTCGGCTATGGCTACACCTTC. It is translated as CASSRQGLGYGYTF. The chain carries TRBV19 and TRBJ1-2; TRBD1 aligns across 7 bases. This CDR3 is built from 14 residues. V shed 4 bases and J 4 bases; nucleotides not matched to a gene: 6. Germline CDR1 and CDR2: LNHDA and SQIVND (reference sequence).

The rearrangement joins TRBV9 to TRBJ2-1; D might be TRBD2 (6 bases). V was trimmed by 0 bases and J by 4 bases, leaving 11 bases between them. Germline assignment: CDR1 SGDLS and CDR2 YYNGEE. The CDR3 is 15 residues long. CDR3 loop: CASSVGAGTYNEQFF. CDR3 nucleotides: TGTGCCAGCAGCGTAGGAGCGGGCACGTACAATGAGCAGTTCTTC.

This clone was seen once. The DNA for the CDR3 is TGCGCCAGCAGCCCGGGACAGGGATGGGATGAGCAGTTCTTC. This encodes CASSPGQGWDEQFF. This chain uses TRBV5-1 with TRBJ2-1; 9 bases are shared with TRBD1. With V trimmed by 4 bases and J by 8 bases, 7 bases remained unmatched. The CDR3 runs to 14 residues. CDR1 is SGHRS and CDR2 is YFSETQ in the germline V gene.

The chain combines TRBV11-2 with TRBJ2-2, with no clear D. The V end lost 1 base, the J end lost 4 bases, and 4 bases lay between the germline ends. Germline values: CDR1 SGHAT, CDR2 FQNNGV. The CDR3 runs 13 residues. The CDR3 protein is CASSLVGTGELFF. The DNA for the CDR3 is TGTGCCAGCAGCTTAGTCGGCACCGGGGAGCTGTTTTTT.

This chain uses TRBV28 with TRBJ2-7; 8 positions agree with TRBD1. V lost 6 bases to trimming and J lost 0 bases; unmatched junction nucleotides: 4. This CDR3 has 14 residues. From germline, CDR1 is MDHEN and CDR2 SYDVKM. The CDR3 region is CASRGQATSYEQYF. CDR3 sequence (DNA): TGTGCCAGCAGGGGACAGGCGACCTCCTACGAGCAGTACTTC.

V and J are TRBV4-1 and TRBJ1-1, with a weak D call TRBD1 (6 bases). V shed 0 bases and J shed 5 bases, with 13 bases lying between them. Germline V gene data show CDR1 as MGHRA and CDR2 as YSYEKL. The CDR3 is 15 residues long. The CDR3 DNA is TGCGCCAGCAGCCAAGATGGCGCAGGGGTGACTGAAGCTTTCTTT. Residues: CASSQDGAGVTEAFF.

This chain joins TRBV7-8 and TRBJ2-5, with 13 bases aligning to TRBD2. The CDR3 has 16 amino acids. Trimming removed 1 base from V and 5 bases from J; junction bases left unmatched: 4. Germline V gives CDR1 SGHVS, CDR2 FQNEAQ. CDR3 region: CASSLGTSGSRETQYF. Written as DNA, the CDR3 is TGTGCCAGCAGCTTAGGGACTAGCGGGAGTAGGGAGACCCAGTACTTC.